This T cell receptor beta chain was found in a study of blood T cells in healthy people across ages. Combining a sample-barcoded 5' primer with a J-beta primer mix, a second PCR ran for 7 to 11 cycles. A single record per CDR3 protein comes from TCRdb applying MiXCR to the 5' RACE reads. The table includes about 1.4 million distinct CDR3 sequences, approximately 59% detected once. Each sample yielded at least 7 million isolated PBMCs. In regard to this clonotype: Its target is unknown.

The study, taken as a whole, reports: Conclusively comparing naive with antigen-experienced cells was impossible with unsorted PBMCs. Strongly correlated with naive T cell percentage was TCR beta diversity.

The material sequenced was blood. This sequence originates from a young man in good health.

The CDR3 coding sequence is TGCAGTGCTAGAGATATCCAGGGGGCATACAATGAGCAGTTCTTC. It specifies CSARDIQGAYNEQFF. This chain connects TRBV20-1 to TRBJ2-1; 8 bases are shared with TRBD1. The V segment lost 0 bases and the J segment 4 bases; nucleotides outside the gene matches: 5. The CDR3 has 15 residues. Germline CDR1 DFQATT, CDR2 SNEGSKA (reference sequence).